These 8 T cell receptor beta chains originate from one sample sequenced in a study of T cells in tuberculosis. Assay: immunoSEQ multiplex PCR; the TCRdb copy retains only in-frame clones and omits some. Of 30,000 to 40,000 clones in the sample, 97% were seen once. What was sequenced was PBMCs. These receptor sequences come from a donor aged 10 to 29 with latent tuberculosis or without tuberculosis infection.

CDR3 protein: CASSLGADSAYEQYF. CDR3 bases: TGTGCCAGCAGCTTGGGGGCGGACAGCGCCTACGAGCAGTACTTC. The chain uses TRBV7-7 and TRBJ2-7, with a weak D call TRBD1 (6 bases). The CDR3 runs to 15 residues. Trimming stripped 3 bases from V and 2 bases from J, with 14 bases between. Germline lookup yields CDR1 SSHAT and CDR2 FNYEAQ (reference sequence).

This clone was seen only a few times. The chain has TRBV1 and TRBJ1-1. TRBV1 is designated a pseudogene. The CDR3 totals 15 residues. CDR3 in DNA: TGCACCAGCAGCCAAGTCTTCCGCGGGGACGCTGAAGCTTTCTTT. It yields the protein CTSSQVFRGDAEAFF.

This rearrangement joins TRBV4-1 to TRBJ1-2, with D uncertain. The CDR3 has 14 residues. Germline V gene sequence: CDR1 MGHRA, CDR2 YSYEKL. V lost 0 bases, J lost 7 bases, and 12 bases lay in between. As DNA, the CDR3 is TGCGCCAGCAGCCAAGATCCCGGGATCGGTGGCTACACCTTC. Translating gives CASSQDPGIGGYTF.

The rearrangement uses TRBV7-8 and TRBJ1-5, with D uncertain. Trimming took 1 base from V and 2 from J, leaving 6 bases between them. The CDR3 totals 14 residues. Looked up from germline, CDR1 is SGHVS and CDR2 is FQNEAQ. The CDR3 DNA reads as TGTGCCAGCAGCTTAGAGAGGGGCAATCAGCCCCAGCATTTT. It codes for CASSLERGNQPQHF.

The chain couples TRBV10-3 to TRBJ2-6; D possibly corresponds to TRBD2 (6 bases). Germline V gene lookup returns CDR1 ENHRY and CDR2 SYGVKD. The CDR3 covers 21 residues. V gave up 0 bases and J gave up 0 bases, with 21 bases separating them. The CDR3 bases are TGTGCCATCAGTGAGTCGATGGGAGGCCCGGGACCGGACTCTGGGGCCAACGTCCTGACTTTC. Its translation: CAISESMGGPGPDSGANVLTF.

The gene calls are TRBV5-1 and TRBJ1-2, with 7 bases identical to TRBD1. Trimming took 4 bases from V and 2 from J; bases not matched to a gene: 5. CDR1 SGHRS and CDR2 YFSETQ come from the germline V gene. The CDR3 has 14 residues. In nucleotides, the CDR3 is TGCGCCAGCAGCCCAGACAGGGAAAACTATGGCTACACCTTC. As protein: CASSPDRENYGYTF.

V gene TRBV27 combines with J gene TRBJ2-5; the D is unclear. The V end was cut by 3 bases, the J end by 2 bases, with 10 bases between. This CDR3 has 14 amino acids. Germline CDR1 and CDR2: MNHEY and SMNVEV (reference sequence). CDR3 in DNA: TGTGCCAGCAGTTTGGGCCATCTTCAAGAGACCCAGTACTTC. Translated: CASSLGHLQETQYF.

The rearrangement links TRBV18 to TRBJ1-3; D call uncertain. This CDR3 region has 13 residues. V lost 3 bases and J lost 8, with 11 bases in between. Per the germline V gene, CDR1 is KGHSH and CDR2 is LQKENI. The CDR3 is CASSPSLEDTIYF. The CDR3 nucleotides read TGTGCCAGCTCACCGTCCCTAGAAGACACCATATATTTT.